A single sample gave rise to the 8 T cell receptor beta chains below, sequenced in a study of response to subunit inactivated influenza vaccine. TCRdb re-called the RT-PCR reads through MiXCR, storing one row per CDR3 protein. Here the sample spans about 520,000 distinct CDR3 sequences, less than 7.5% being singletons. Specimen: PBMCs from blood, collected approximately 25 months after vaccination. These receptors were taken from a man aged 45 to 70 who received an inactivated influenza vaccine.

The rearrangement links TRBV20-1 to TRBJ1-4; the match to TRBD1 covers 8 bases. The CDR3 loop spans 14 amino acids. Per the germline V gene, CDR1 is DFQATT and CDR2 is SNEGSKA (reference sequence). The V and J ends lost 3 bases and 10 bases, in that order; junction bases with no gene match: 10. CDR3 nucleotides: TGCAGTGCTAGGGGTAGGACAGGGTCGGGAAAACTGTTTTTT. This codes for CSARGRTGSGKLFF.

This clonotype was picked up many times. The CDR3 DNA follows: TGCAGTGCTCTATGGGGATTCTACCTATACTTC. Translated: CSALWGFYLYF. The gene calls are TRBV20-1 and TRBJ2-7; D remains unclear. V was shortened by 5 bases and J by 13 bases, with 18 bases between the two germline ends. CDR1 DFQATT and CDR2 SNEGSKA come from the germline V gene (reference sequence). The CDR3 runs 11 residues.

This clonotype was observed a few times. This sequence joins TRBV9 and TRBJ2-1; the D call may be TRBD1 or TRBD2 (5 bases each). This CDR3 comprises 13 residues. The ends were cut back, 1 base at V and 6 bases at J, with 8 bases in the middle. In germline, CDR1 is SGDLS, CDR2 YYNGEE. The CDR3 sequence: CASSVSGTNEQFF. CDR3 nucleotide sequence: TGTGCCAGCAGCGTATCCGGGACCAATGAGCAGTTCTTC.

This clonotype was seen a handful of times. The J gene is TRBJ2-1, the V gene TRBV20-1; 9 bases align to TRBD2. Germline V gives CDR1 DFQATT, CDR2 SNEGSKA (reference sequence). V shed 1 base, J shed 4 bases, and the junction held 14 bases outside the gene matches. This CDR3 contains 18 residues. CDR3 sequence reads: CSARGMFVSGRSYNEQFF. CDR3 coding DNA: TGCAGTGCTAGAGGGATGTTTGTTAGCGGGAGATCGTACAATGAGCAGTTCTTC.

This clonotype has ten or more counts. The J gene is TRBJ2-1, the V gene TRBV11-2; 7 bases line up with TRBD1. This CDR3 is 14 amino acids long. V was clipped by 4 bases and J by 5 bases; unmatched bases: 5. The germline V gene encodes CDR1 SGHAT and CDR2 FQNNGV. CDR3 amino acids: CASSWRQGHNEQFF. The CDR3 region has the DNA TGTGCCAGCAGCTGGAGACAGGGTCACAATGAGCAGTTCTTC.

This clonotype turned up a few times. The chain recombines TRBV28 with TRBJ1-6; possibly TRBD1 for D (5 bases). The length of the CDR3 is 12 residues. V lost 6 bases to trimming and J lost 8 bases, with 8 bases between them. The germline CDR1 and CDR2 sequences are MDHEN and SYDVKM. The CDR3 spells CASRGVDSPLHF. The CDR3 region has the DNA TGTGCCAGCAGAGGGGTGGATTCACCCCTCCACTTT.

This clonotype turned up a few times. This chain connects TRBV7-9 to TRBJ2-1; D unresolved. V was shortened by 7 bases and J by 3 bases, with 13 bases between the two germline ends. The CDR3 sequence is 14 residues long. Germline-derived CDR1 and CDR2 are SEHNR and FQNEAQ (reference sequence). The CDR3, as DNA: TGTGCCAGCACTAACGGACCCCACTACAATGAGCAGTTCTTC. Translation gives CASTNGPHYNEQFF.

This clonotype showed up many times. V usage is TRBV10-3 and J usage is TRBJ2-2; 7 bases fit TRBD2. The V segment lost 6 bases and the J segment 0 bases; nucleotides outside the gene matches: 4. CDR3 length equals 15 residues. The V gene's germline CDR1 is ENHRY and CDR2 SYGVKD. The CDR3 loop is CAISASGANTGELFF. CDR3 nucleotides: TGTGCCATCAGCGCGAGCGGGGCGAACACCGGGGAGCTGTTTTTT.